This passage covers 17 T cell receptor beta chains from one sample sequenced in a study of blood T cells in healthy people across ages. Next came a second PCR, run for about 7 to 12 cycles, which used a sample-barcoded 5' primer along with a J-beta primer mix. TCRdb analysed the 5' RACE reads with MiXCR anew, one entry per CDR3 protein. The sample holds about 1.8 million distinct CDR3 sequences; about 50% are singletons and the top ten take approximately 2.1%. The material sequenced was blood. The receptors derive from a woman aged 40 to 55 in good health.

V and J are TRBV7-2 and TRBJ2-1; TRBD2 is a possible D gene (5 bases). Germline V gene sequence: CDR1 SGHTA, CDR2 FQGNSA. V shed 4 bases and J shed 6 bases, with 13 bases lying between them. CDR3 length: 14 amino acids. CDR3 protein: CASSSRGWVNEQFF. The CDR3 region has the DNA TGTGCCAGCAGCTCCAGAGGGTGGGTCAATGAGCAGTTCTTC.

V and J are TRBV3-1 and TRBJ2-5, with D uncertain. The CDR3 is 13 residues long. Per germline, CDR1 LGHDT and CDR2 YNNKEL (reference sequence). The germline V and J ends were trimmed by 0 bases and 4 bases, with 6 bases remaining between them. Written as DNA, the CDR3 is TGTGCCAGCAGCCAAGATGTCCCAGAGACCCAGTACTTC. Translation: CASSQDVPETQYF.

CDR3 in DNA: TGTGCCAGCAGCTCAAACCGGGACAGGGATACGCAGTATTTT. Amino acids: CASSSNRDRDTQYF. The V gene is TRBV7-9, the J gene TRBJ2-3; 8 bases match TRBD1. Germline CDR1 SEHNR, CDR2 FQNEAQ (reference sequence). With 4 bases clipped from V and 6 bases from J, the junction kept 6 bases outside the gene matches. The CDR3 consists of 14 residues. The full variable domain, rest sourced from reference TRBV7-9 and TRBJ2-3, is DTGVSQNPRHKITKRGQNVTFRCDPISEHNRLYWYRQTLGQGPEFLTYFQNEAQLEKSRLLSDRFSAERPKGSFSTLEIQRTEQGDSAMYLCASSSNRDRDTQYFGPGTRLTVL.

The chain couples TRBV13 to TRBJ2-3; D is ambiguous. Trimming removed 5 bases from V and 5 bases from J, with 11 bases in between. CDR1 PRHDT and CDR2 FYEKMQ come from the germline V gene (reference sequence). The length of the CDR3 is 13 residues. CDR3 bases: TGTGCCAGCAGCCCCAAGGAACGAGATACGCAGTATTTT. Its protein product is CASSPKERDTQYF.

This sequence joins TRBV4-2 and TRBJ1-5; weak D call: TRBD1 (5 bases). V lost 4 bases to trimming and J lost 5 bases, with 9 bases between them. The CDR3 is 13 residues long. Germline CDR1 LGHNA, CDR2 YNFKEQ. The DNA for the CDR3 is TGTGCCAGCAGCCCCTCGGGGCATCAGCCCCAGCATTTT. Its translation: CASSPSGHQPQHF.

This clonotype was observed a handful of times. This chain's CDR3 is CASSYDGGGAINEQFF. The CDR3 nucleotides read TGTGCCAGCAGTTACGACGGCGGGGGGGCAATAAATGAGCAGTTCTTC. The chain links TRBV6-5 to TRBJ2-1; 9 nucleotides agree with TRBD2. The germline CDR1 and CDR2 sequences are MNHEY and SVGAGI. This CDR3 region has 16 residues. J lost 7 bases, V lost 2 bases, and 9 bases had no gene match.

This clonotype was recorded a few times. The V call is TRBV7-2, the J call TRBJ2-3, with TRBD2 matching 9 bases. This CDR3 is built from 17 residues. Trimming at V came to 5 bases and at J to 5 bases, leaving 14 bases not matched to a gene. The germline V gene has CDR1 SGHTA and CDR2 FQGNSA. The chain's CDR3 is CASSPKGAGGPKDTQYF. The CDR3 DNA is TGTGCCAGCAGCCCGAAAGGGGCGGGGGGGCCGAAAGATACGCAGTATTTT.

The chain combines TRBV20-1 with TRBJ2-6; 9 nucleotides agree with TRBD1. CDR1 is DFQATT and CDR2 is SNEGSKA in the germline V gene (reference sequence). CDR3 length equals 20 residues. Trimming at V came to 3 bases and at J to 0 bases, leaving 15 bases not matched to a gene. CDR3 sequence (DNA): TGCAGTGCTAGGGCCTGGGAACCGGGACAGGGAGTCTCTGGGGCCAACGTCCTGACTTTC. It yields the protein CSARAWEPGQGVSGANVLTF.

CDR3: CSASRKGAVNSPLHF. CDR3 nucleotide sequence: TGCAGTGCTTCGAGGAAGGGGGCTGTTAATTCACCCCTCCACTTT. The chain has TRBV20-1 and TRBJ1-6, with 7 bases matching TRBD1. CDR3 length: 15 residues. Trimming took 5 bases from V and 6 from J; bases not matched to a gene: 10. Germline values: CDR1 DFQATT, CDR2 SNEGSKA (reference sequence).

This clonotype showed up many times. The chain joins TRBV5-1 to TRBJ2-7; D gene ambiguous. V lost 0 bases and J 7 bases, leaving 5 bases between the germline ends. Germline V CDR1 and CDR2: SGHRS, YFSETQ. The CDR3 totals 11 residues. The CDR3 is CASSLGQEQYF. The CDR3 coding sequence is TGCGCCAGCAGCTTGGGACAAGAGCAGTACTTC.

CDR3 amino acids: CASRTGGHEQFF. Here the CDR3 DNA reads TGTGCCAGCCGAACCGGGGGCCATGAGCAGTTCTTC. The V gene is TRBV28, the J gene TRBJ2-1, with D tentatively TRBD1 or TRBD2 (6 bases each). The V end lost 8 bases, the J end lost 8 bases, and 13 bases lay between the germline ends. The germline V gene has CDR1 MDHEN and CDR2 SYDVKM. The CDR3 spans 12 residues.

Written as DNA, the CDR3 is TGTGCCAGCAGCTTAGGTCCACAGGGTCATGGCTACACCTTC. Translated: CASSLGPQGHGYTF. V gene TRBV11-2 combines with J gene TRBJ1-2; weak D call: TRBD1 (6 bases). The V end was cut by 1 base, the J end by 6 bases, with 12 bases between. This CDR3 spans 14 amino acids. CDR1 is SGHAT and CDR2 is FQNNGV in the germline V gene. Full variable domain (rest looked up from reference TRBV11-2 and TRBJ1-2): EAGVAQSPRYKIIEKRQSVAFWCNPISGHATLYWYQQILGQGPKLLIQFQNNGVVDDSQLPKDRFSAERLKGVDSTLKIQPAKLEDSAVYLCASSLGPQGHGYTFGSGTRLTVV.

This clonotype has just one count. A much larger clone is a single base away; this may be a read error. The rearrangement uses TRBV6-2 or TRBV6-3 and TRBJ2-7; D might be TRBD1 (5 bases). Looked up from germline, CDR1 is MNHEY and CDR2 is SVGEGT. V was clipped by 5 bases and J by 6 bases, with 17 bases between them. The CDR3 has 14 amino acids. This CDR3 is CASSDPGKVIEQYF. CDR3 coding DNA: TGTGCCAGCAGTGACCCAGGGAAGGTAATCGAGCAGTACTTC.

In its sample, this clonotype was seen a few times. The rearrangement joins TRBV12-3 or TRBV12-4 to TRBJ1-6; D unclear. Trimming removed 4 bases at V and 9 bases at J, with 10 bases between. The CDR3 sequence is 13 residues long. DNA for the CDR3: TGTGCCAGCAGTTCGGACCGTCTTTCACCCCTCCACTTT. Amino acid sequence: CASSSDRLSPLHF.

The chain carries TRBV5-5 and TRBJ2-7; 11 bases are a match to TRBD1. CDR3 size: 15 residues. Per germline, CDR1 SGHKS and CDR2 YYEKEE (reference sequence). Trimming at V came to 4 bases and at J to 3 bases, leaving 6 bases not matched to a gene. The CDR3 loop reads CASSRPGQGDYEQYF. The CDR3 nucleotides read TGTGCCAGCAGCCGGCCGGGACAGGGGGACTACGAGCAGTACTTC.

This chain joins TRBV13 and TRBJ1-5; D possibly corresponds to TRBD1 (5 bases). Deletions cut 4 bases from V and 4 bases from J, with 11 bases between. There are 14 residues in the CDR3. Germline CDR1 and CDR2: PRHDT and FYEKMQ (reference sequence). The CDR3 protein is CASSSGTENQPQHF. DNA of the CDR3: TGTGCCAGCAGCTCGGGGACGGAGAATCAGCCCCAGCATTTT. Full variable domain (missing parts from reference TRBV13 and TRBJ1-5): AAGVIQSPRHLIKEKRETATLKCYPIPRHDTVYWYQQGPGQDPQFLISFYEKMQSDKGSIPDRFSAQQFSDYHSELNMSSLELGDSALYFCASSSGTENQPQHFGDGTRLSIL.

The chain uses TRBV4-3 and TRBJ1-2, with 9 bases identical to TRBD1. Germline-derived CDR1 and CDR2 are LGHNA and YSLEER. The ends lost 4 bases at V and 4 bases at J; junction bases unmatched: 10. CDR3 length: 16 amino acids. In DNA, the CDR3 is TGCGCCAGCAGCCCTGGACAGGGGCCCCCATCCTATGGCTACACCTTC. Translated, it gives CASSPGQGPPSYGYTF.